This T cell receptor (beta chain) was found in a study of cytomegalovirus exposure and HLA in healthy donors. Points from the study as a whole: In most subjects, TCR beta sequences reportedly gave accurate predictions of HLA-A and HLA-B alleles. Cytomegalovirus-associated status was assigned to 150 to 200 TCR beta chains.

With 5 bases removed from V and 5 bases from J, the gap between germline ends came to 9 bases. Germline assignment: CDR1 SQVTM and CDR2 ANQGSEA. The CDR3 loop spans 11 amino acids. This clone came up once. Its target is unknown. Both 60 Vbeta primers and 13 Jbeta primers went into the PCR. In the original workflow: Among the unique TCR beta chains that a later analysis counted, around 82 million in all, around 11 million were shared. Assay: immunoSEQ multiplex PCR; the TCRdb copy retains only in-frame clones and omits some. V and J calls and clone size are those listed in that table; D and trimming were worked out from the DNA. Here the sample spans approximately 210,000 clones, around 75% being singletons.

The rearrangement uses TRBV29-1 and TRBJ1-2; unclear D gene. The sequenced sample consisted of PBMCs. The source is a male donor in good health and CMV-seropositive. The CDR3 coding sequence is TGCAGCGTTAGAGAAACGTATGGCTACACCTTC. Amino acids: CSVRETYGYTF. Full variable domain (remainder filled in from reference TRBV29-1 and TRBJ1-2): SAVISQKPSRDICQRGTSLTIQCQVDSQVTMMFWYRQQPGQSLTLIATANQGSEATYESGFVIDKFPISRPNLTFSTLTVSNMSPEDSSIYLCSVRETYGYTFGSGTRLTVV.